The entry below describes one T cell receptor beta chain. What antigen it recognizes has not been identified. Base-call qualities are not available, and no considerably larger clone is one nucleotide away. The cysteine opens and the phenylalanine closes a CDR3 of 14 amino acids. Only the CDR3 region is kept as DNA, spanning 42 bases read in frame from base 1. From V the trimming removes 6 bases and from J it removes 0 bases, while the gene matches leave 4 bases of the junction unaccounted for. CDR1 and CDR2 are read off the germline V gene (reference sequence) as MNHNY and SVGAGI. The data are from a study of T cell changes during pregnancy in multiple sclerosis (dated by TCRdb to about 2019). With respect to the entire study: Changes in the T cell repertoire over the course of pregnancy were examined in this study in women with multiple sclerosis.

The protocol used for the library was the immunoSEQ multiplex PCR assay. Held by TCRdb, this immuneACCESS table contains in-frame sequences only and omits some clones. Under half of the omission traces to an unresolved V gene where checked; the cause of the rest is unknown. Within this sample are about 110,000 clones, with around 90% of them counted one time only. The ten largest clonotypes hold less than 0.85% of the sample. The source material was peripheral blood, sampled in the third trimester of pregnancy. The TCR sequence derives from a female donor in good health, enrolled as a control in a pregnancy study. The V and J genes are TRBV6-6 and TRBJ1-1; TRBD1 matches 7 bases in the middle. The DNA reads TGTGCCAGCAGCCCGGACAGGATGAACACTGAAGCTTTCTTT. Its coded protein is CASSPDRMNTEAFF.